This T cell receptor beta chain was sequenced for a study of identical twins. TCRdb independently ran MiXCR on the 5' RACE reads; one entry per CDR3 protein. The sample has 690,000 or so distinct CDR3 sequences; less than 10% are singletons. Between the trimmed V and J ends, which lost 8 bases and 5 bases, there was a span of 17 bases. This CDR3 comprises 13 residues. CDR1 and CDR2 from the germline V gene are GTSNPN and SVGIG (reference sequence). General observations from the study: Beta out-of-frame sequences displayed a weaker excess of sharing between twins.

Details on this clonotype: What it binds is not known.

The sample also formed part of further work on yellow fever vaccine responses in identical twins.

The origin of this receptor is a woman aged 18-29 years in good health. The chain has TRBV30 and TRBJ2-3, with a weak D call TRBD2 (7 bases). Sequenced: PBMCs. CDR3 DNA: TGTGCCCTGACATCGGGGGGCGAAGATACGCAGTATTTT. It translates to CALTSGGEDTQYF.